The 19 T cell receptor beta chains listed next were all sequenced from one sample in a study of blood T cell repertoires in COVID-19. TCRdb's table, derived via immunoSEQ multiplex PCR, lists solely in-frame clones and lacks some. The sample lists 130,000 to 150,000 clones, about 76% occurring once. The source material was peripheral blood. These receptors all come from a human donor in a cohort sampled during active COVID-19.

This chain connects TRBV5-1 to TRBJ1-5, with TRBD1 identical over 7 bases. Germline loops: CDR1 SGHRS, CDR2 YFSETQ. Trimming cost V 2 bases and J 2 bases; bases outside gene matches: 1. The CDR3 sequence is 14 residues long. CDR3: CASSFQGGNQPQHF. CDR3 nucleotides: TGCGCCAGCAGCTTTCAGGGGGGCAATCAGCCCCAGCATTTT. Using reference TRBV5-1 and TRBJ1-5 for the parts outside the CDR3, the full variable domain is KAGVTQTPRYLIKTRGQQVTLSCSPISGHRSVSWYQQTPGQGLQFLFEYFSETQRNKGNFPGRFSGRQFSNSRSEMNVSTLELGDSALYLCASSFQGGNQPQHFGDGTRLSIL.

This clone was found once. This rearrangement joins TRBV6-2 or TRBV6-3 to TRBJ2-7, with 9 bases aligning to TRBD2. CDR1 and CDR2 (germline): MNHEY, SVGEGT. V lost 5 bases and J lost 0; bases outside the gene matches: 14. This CDR3 is 18 amino acids long. CDR3 nucleotides: TGTGCCAGCAGTGGGGATCGCGGGAGGGCCGTAAGCTCCTACGAGCAGTACTTC. It yields the protein CASSGDRGRAVSSYEQYF.

In this sample, this clone turned up once. The V call is TRBV4-3, the J call TRBJ1-6; weak D call: TRBD1 (5 bases). The CDR3 spans 18 residues. Germline-derived CDR1 and CDR2 are LGHNA and YSLEER. V lost 0 bases and J 0 bases, leaving 12 bases between the germline ends. The CDR3 sequence is CASSQDVGGSSYNSPLHF. The CDR3 region has the DNA TGCGCCAGCAGCCAAGATGTGGGGGGTAGCTCCTATAATTCACCCCTCCACTTT.

The chain links TRBV9 to TRBJ1-1, with D perhaps TRBD1 (5 bases). The germline CDR1 and CDR2 sequences are SGDLS and YYNGEE. The CDR3 is made up of 14 amino acids. The V end was cut by 6 bases, the J end by 1 base, with 13 bases between. The CDR3 DNA reads as TGTGCCAGCACAAGGTCAGGACAGAACACTGAAGCTTTCTTT. Amino acid sequence: CASTRSGQNTEAFF.

This clone was seen just once. The gene calls are TRBV18 and TRBJ2-7; 8 bases match TRBD1. Germline V CDR1 and CDR2: KGHSH, LQKENI. V shed 3 bases, J shed 6 bases, and the junction held 10 bases outside the gene matches. The CDR3 covers 15 residues. The CDR3 DNA is TGTGCCAGCTCACCCGACACCGGGACAGGTTCCGAGCAGTACTTC. Its protein is CASSPDTGTGSEQYF.

The rearrangement joins TRBV27 to TRBJ1-4; perhaps TRBD1 as D (5 bases). The V gene lost 2 bases and the J gene lost 11 bases, with 9 bases spanning the gap. The length of the CDR3 is 12 residues. Germline loops: CDR1 MNHEY, CDR2 SMNVEV (reference sequence). The CDR3 region has the DNA TGTGCCAGCAGTTTAAGGAAGGGGAAACTGTTTTTT. Translation gives CASSLRKGKLFF.

The chain carries TRBV4-3 and TRBJ2-5, with 8 positions matching TRBD1. Germline values: CDR1 LGHNA, CDR2 YSLEER. There are 15 residues in the CDR3. Germline trimming cut 1 base from V and 4 bases from J; bases unmatched to any gene: 5. Here the CDR3 reads CASSQVQGAGETQYF. DNA of the CDR3: TGCGCCAGCAGCCAAGTTCAGGGGGCTGGAGAGACCCAGTACTTC.

The rearrangement links TRBV21-1 to TRBJ2-5; the table gives TRBD1 as D, unverified against the DNA. TRBV21-1 is reported as a pseudogene. The CDR3 extends over 19 amino acids. CDR3: CASSNGDLGAFITRETQYF. CDR3 sequence (DNA): TGTGCCAGCAGCAACGGGGATCTGGGGGCTTTTATCACAAGAGAGACCCAGTACTTC.

This clone was seen more than once but under ten times. The gene calls are TRBV7-9 and TRBJ2-1; 10 bases fit TRBD2. The CDR3 runs to 16 residues. V lost 7 bases to trimming and J lost 5 bases; unmatched junction nucleotides: 11. Germline CDR1 and CDR2: SEHNR and FQNEAQ (reference sequence). The CDR3 sequence: CASTLGPAGGDNEQFF. DNA of the CDR3: TGTGCCAGCACTTTAGGGCCAGCGGGAGGGGACAATGAGCAGTTCTTC.

The chain has TRBV7-7 and TRBJ2-1, with 8 bases that match TRBD2. Germline assignment: CDR1 SSHAT and CDR2 FNYEAQ (reference sequence). The CDR3 sequence is 16 residues long. V trimming: 5 bases; J trimming: 0 bases; junction bases outside the gene matches: 6. The CDR3 sequence is CASSPRLASSYNEQFF. In nucleotides, the CDR3 is TGTGCCAGCAGCCCCCGACTAGCGTCCTCCTACAATGAGCAGTTCTTC.

The genes are TRBV19 and TRBJ2-7, with 8 bases aligning to TRBD1. Germline values: CDR1 LNHDA, CDR2 SQIVND (reference sequence). The CDR3 runs 15 residues. Trimming took 3 bases from V and 3 from J; bases not matched to a gene: 7. The CDR3 is CASSITWTGLYEQYF. The CDR3 region has the DNA TGTGCCAGTAGTATCACCTGGACAGGGCTCTACGAGCAGTACTTC.

DNA of the CDR3: TGTGCCAGCGGACTAGCGGGCACCTACGAGCAGTACTTC. This encodes CASGLAGTYEQYF. The chain couples TRBV6-5 to TRBJ2-7; 11 bases fit TRBD2. This CDR3 is built from 13 residues. Germline loops: CDR1 MNHEY, CDR2 SVGAGI. The V gene end was trimmed by 8 bases and the J gene end by 2 bases; junction bases not matched to a gene: 2.

The chain is built from TRBV15 and TRBJ2-7; TRBD2 matches at 13 bases. V lost 1 base and J lost 0; bases outside the gene matches: 9. Looked up from germline, CDR1 is LNHNV and CDR2 is YYDKDF (reference sequence). The CDR3 contains 19 residues. The CDR3 DNA is TGTGCCACCAGCAGAGGTTGGCCGACTAGCGGGAGGACCTCCTACGAGCAGTACTTC. Translation: CATSRGWPTSGRTSYEQYF.

This chain uses TRBV5-6 with TRBJ1-5; tentatively, D is TRBD1 (6 bases). V lost 5 bases and J lost 6, with 18 bases in between. Germline lookup yields CDR1 SGHDT and CDR2 YYEEEE. The CDR3 loop spans 15 amino acids. The CDR3 DNA is TGTGCCAGCAGTGTGGCAGGGGCCGGGGTTCAGCCCCAGCATTTT. Protein product: CASSVAGAGVQPQHF. Full variable domain (remainder filled in from reference TRBV5-6 and TRBJ1-5): DAGVTQSPTHLIKTRGQQVTLRCSPKSGHDTVSWYQQALGQGPQFIFQYYEEEERQRGNFPDRFSGHQFPNYSSELNVNALLLGDSALYLCASSVAGAGVQPQHFGDGTRLSIL.

V usage is TRBV28 and J usage is TRBJ2-5; 8 positions match TRBD1. V gave up 5 bases and J gave up 5 bases; unmatched junction bases: 7. The CDR3 length is 14 residues. Per the germline V gene, CDR1 is MDHEN and CDR2 is SYDVKM. CDR3 loop: CASSNRGLWETQYF. In DNA, the CDR3 is TGTGCCAGCAGTAACAGGGGGTTGTGGGAGACCCAGTACTTC.

The chain has TRBV6-2 or TRBV6-3 and TRBJ1-2, with D tentatively TRBD1 (6 bases). Trimming took 2 bases from V and 4 from J, leaving 14 bases between them. CDR1 is MNHEY, CDR2 SVGEGT, per germline. The CDR3 runs 15 residues. The CDR3 DNA sequence: TGTGCCAGCAGTTACCGCTCTGACAGGCTCTATGGCTACACCTTC. Amino acid sequence: CASSYRSDRLYGYTF.

The J gene is TRBJ2-7, the V gene TRBV5-7, with D possibly matching TRBD1 (7 bases). TRBV5-7 is labeled an ORF, and its function is uncertain. Between the trimmed V and J ends, which lost 0 bases and 4 bases, there was a span of 17 bases. This CDR3 contains 16 residues. The CDR3 reads CASSLGGDRAEYEQYF. The CDR3 DNA sequence: TGTGCCAGCAGCTTGGGGGGGGACAGAGCAGAATACGAGCAGTACTTC.

The rearrangement joins TRBV27 to TRBJ2-1; the D gene is possibly TRBD2 (6 bases). CDR3 size: 15 residues. V was trimmed by 3 bases and J by 7 bases, leaving 16 bases between them. Germline V gene sequence: CDR1 MNHEY, CDR2 SMNVEV (reference sequence). CDR3 protein: CASSFSREVVNEQFF. In DNA, the CDR3 is TGTGCCAGCAGTTTTTCCAGGGAGGTCGTGAATGAGCAGTTCTTC.

The chain carries TRBV7-2 and TRBJ1-5; 10 bases fit TRBD1. The germline V gene encodes CDR1 SGHTA and CDR2 FQGNSA. With 5 bases clipped from V and 6 bases from J, the junction kept 7 bases outside the gene matches. This CDR3 contains 15 residues. The chain's CDR3 is CASSPRTGGGQPQHF. The CDR3 DNA sequence: TGTGCCAGCAGCCCGAGGACAGGGGGGGGTCAGCCCCAGCATTTT.